This TCR beta chain was identified in a study of T cells in Graves' hyperthyroidism and ophthalmopathy. RNA transcripts served as the template for amplifying TCR beta CDR3 regions. HTBI primers were used for first-round RT-PCR of the TCR CDR3. TCRdb re-called the multiplex PCR reads through MiXCR, storing one row per CDR3 protein. The sample lists about 210,000 distinct CDR3 sequences, roughly 18% seen once, with 50% in the top ten. This clonotype was observed a handful of times. CDR1 SQVTM and CDR2 ANQGSEA come from the germline V gene. J gave up 2 bases and V 6 bases, and 6 bases lay outside the gene matches. This CDR3 contains 14 residues. Clinical symptoms, serum thyroxine, TRAb, thyroid ultrasound and orbital computed tomography established diagnosis.

This receptor was obtained from a middle-aged man with Graves' hyperthyroidism. Specimen: blood. The chain combines TRBV29-1 with TRBJ2-3; TRBD1 matches 9 bases. CDR3 in DNA: TGCAGCGTCACAGGGGGCTGGTACACAGATACGCAGTATTTT. Translating gives CSVTGGWYTDTQYF.